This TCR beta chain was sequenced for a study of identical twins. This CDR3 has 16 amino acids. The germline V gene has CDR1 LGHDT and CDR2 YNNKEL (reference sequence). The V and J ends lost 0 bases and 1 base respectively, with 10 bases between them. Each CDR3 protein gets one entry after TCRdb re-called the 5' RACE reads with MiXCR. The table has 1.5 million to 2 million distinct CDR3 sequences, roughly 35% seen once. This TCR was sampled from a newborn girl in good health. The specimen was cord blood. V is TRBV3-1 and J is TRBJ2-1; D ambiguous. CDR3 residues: CASSQEPRISYNEQFF. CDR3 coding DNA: TGTGCCAGCAGCCAAGAACCCCGGATTTCCTACAATGAGCAGTTCTTC.